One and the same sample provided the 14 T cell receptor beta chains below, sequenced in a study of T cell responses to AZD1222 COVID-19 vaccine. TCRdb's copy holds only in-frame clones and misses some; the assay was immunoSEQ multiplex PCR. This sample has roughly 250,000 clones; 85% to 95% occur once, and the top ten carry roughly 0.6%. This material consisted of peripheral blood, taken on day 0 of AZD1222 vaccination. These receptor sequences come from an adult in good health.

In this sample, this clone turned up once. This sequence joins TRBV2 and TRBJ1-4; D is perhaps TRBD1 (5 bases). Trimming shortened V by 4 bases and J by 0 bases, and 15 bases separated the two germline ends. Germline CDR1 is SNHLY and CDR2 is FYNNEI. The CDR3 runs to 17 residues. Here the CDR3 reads CASSGDSGDATNEKLFF. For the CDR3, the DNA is TGTGCCAGCAGTGGCGACAGCGGGGATGCAACTAATGAAAAACTGTTTTTT.

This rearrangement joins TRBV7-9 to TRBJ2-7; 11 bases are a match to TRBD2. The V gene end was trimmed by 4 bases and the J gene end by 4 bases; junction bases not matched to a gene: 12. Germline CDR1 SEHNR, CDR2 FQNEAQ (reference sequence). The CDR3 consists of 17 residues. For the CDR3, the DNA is TGTGCCAGCAGCTCAGCGCGGGGGACTAGCGGAACATACGAGCAGTACTTC. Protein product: CASSSARGTSGTYEQYF.

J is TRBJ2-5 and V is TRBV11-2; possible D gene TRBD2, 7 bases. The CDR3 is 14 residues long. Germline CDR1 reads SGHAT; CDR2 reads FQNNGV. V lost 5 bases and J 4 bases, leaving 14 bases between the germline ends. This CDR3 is CASSILAGAETQYF. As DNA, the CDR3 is TGTGCCAGCAGCATTCTGGCGGGGGCAGAGACCCAGTACTTC. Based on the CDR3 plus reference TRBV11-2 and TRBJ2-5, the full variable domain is EAGVAQSPRYKIIEKRQSVAFWCNPISGHATLYWYQQILGQGPKLLIQFQNNGVVDDSQLPKDRFSAERLKGVDSTLKIQPAKLEDSAVYLCASSILAGAETQYFGPGTRLLVL.

CDR3 nucleotide sequence: TGCGCCAGCAGCCAAGATCCGACAGTGGGGGATTCACCCCTCCACTTT. This gives the protein CASSQDPTVGDSPLHF. The chain combines TRBV4-3 with TRBJ1-6; D possibly corresponds to TRBD1 (5 bases). Germline CDR1 and CDR2: LGHNA and YSLEER. The CDR3 has 16 amino acids. The V end lost 0 bases, the J end lost 8 bases, and 14 bases lay between the germline ends.

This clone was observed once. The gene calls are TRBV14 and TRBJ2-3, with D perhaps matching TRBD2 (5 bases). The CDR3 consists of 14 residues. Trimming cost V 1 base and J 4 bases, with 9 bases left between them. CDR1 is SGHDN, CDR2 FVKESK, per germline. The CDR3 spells CASSQAGSPDTQYF. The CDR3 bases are TGTGCCAGCAGCCAAGCTGGGAGCCCAGATACGCAGTATTTT.

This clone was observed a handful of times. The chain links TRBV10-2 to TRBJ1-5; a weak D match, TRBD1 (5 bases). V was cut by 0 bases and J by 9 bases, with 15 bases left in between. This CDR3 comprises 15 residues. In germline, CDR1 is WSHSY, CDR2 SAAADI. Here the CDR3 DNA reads TGCGCCAGCAGTGAGTCGAGACAGCTCCTTCGGCCCCAGCATTTT. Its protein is CASSESRQLLRPQHF.

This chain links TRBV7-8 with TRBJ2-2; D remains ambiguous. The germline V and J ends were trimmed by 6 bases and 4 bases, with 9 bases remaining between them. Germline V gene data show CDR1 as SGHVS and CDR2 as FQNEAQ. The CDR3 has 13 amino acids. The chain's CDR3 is CASRNEPTGELFF. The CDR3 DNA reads TGTGCCAGCAGAAATGAACCCACCGGGGAGCTGTTTTTT.

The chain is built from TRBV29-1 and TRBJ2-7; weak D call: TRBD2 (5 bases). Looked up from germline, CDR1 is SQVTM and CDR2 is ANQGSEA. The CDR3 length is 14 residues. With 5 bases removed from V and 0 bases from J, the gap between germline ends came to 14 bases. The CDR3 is CSVISPSGSYEQYF. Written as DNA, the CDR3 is TGCAGCGTTATTTCACCGAGCGGCTCCTACGAGCAGTACTTC.

In DNA, the CDR3 is TGTGCCAGCAGCGTAGGACTACTAGGCTACGAGCAGTACTTC. Its protein is CASSVGLLGYEQYF. The V and J genes are TRBV9 and TRBJ2-7; the D gene is possibly TRBD2 (5 bases). The CDR3 is 14 residues long. V was shortened by 0 bases and J by 3 bases, with 10 bases between the two germline ends. The germline V gene encodes CDR1 SGDLS and CDR2 YYNGEE. Full variable domain (outside the CDR3, taken from reference TRBV9 and TRBJ2-7): DSGVTQTPKHLITATGQRVTLRCSPRSGDLSVYWYQQSLDQGLQFLIQYYNGEERAKGNILERFSAQQFPDLHSELNLSSLELGDSALYFCASSVGLLGYEQYFGPGTRLTVT.

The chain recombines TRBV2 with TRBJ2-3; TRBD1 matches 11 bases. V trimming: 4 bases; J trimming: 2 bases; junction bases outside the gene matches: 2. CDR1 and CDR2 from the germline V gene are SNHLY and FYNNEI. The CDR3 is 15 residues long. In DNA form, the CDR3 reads TGTGCCAGCAGTGGGACAGGGGGCTACACAGATACGCAGTATTTT. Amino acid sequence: CASSGTGGYTDTQYF. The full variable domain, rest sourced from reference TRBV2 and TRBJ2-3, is EPEVTQTPSHQVTQMGQEVILRCVPISNHLYFYWYRQILGQKVEFLVSFYNNEISEKSEIFDDQFSVERPDGSNFTLKIRSTKLEDSAMYFCASSGTGGYTDTQYFGPGTRLTVL.

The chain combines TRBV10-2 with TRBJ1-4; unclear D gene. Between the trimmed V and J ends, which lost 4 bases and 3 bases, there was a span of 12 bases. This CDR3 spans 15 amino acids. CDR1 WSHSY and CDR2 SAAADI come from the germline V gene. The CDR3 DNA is TGCGCCAGCAGTGGGACCCATGATGCTAATGAAAAACTGTTTTTT. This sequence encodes CASSGTHDANEKLFF.

As DNA, the CDR3 is TGTGCCAGCACCACACCGTCCCGTCGGGAGATGGGGACCGGGGAGCTGTTTTTT. This codes for CASTTPSRREMGTGELFF. V usage is TRBV7-8 and J usage is TRBJ2-2, with a tentative D call TRBD2 (6 bases). There are 18 residues in the CDR3. Trimming took off 7 bases at V and 5 bases at J, with 26 bases between the two ends. Germline V gene sequence: CDR1 SGHVS, CDR2 FQNEAQ.

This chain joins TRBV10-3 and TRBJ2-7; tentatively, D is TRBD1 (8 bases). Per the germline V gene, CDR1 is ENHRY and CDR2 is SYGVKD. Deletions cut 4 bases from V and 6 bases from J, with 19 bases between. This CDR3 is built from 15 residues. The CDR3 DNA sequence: TGTGCCATCAGTGTTTCTGGACAGGGCGGGGGCGAGCAGTACTTC. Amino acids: CAISVSGQGGGEQYF.

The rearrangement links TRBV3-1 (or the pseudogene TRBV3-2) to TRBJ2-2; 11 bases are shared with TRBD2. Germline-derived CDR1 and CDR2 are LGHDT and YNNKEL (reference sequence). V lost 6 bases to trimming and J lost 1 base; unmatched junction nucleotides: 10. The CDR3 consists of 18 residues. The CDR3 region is CASSQSGTSGVNTGELFF. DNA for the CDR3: TGTGCCAGCAGTCAATCCGGGACTAGCGGAGTGAACACCGGGGAGCTGTTTTTT.